This entry describes one TCR beta chain. With 4 bases removed from V and 0 bases from J, the gap between germline ends came to 16 bases. The CDR3 contains 17 residues. Germline CDR1 SGHVS, CDR2 FNYEAQ. In the original processing: Amplifying reference gene primers gave estimates of nucleated cell counts. Assay: immunoSEQ multiplex PCR; the TCRdb copy retains only in-frame clones and omits some. V, J and clone size were drawn from that table, and D and trimming were deduced from the DNA. The sample has 380,000 or so clones; roughly 90% are singletons. The data were obtained in a study of blood T cell repertoires in COVID-19. As for the study in general: The origin of the acute and convalescent COVID-19 samples was the United States, Italy and Spain.

The sequencing input was peripheral blood. The rearrangement links TRBV7-6 to TRBJ2-1; TRBD2 is a possible D gene (5 bases). The source is a man aged 40-49 years with acute or convalescent COVID-19. CDR3 amino acids: CASSSRVAGSSYNEQFF. The DNA for the CDR3 is TGTGCCAGCAGCTCTCGAGTGGCGGGTAGCTCCTACAATGAGCAGTTCTTC.